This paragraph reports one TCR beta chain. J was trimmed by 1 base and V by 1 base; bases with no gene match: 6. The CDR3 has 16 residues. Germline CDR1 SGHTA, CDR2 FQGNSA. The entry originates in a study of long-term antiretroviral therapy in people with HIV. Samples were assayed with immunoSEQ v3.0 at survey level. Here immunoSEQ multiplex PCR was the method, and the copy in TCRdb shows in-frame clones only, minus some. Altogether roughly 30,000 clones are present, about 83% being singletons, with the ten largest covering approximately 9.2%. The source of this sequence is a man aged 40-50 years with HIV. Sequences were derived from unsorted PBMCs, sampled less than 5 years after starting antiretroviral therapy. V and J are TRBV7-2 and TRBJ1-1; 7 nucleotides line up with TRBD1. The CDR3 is CASSLGGGIGNTEAFF. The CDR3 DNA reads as TGTGCCAGCAGCTTAGGAGGGGGCATTGGGAACACTGAAGCTTTCTTT.